Listed below are T cell receptor beta chains from one sample, sequenced in a study of blood T cells in healthy people across ages. TCRdb called the 5' RACE reads again in MiXCR, with one record for every CDR3 protein. The sample includes roughly 800,000 distinct CDR3 sequences, 55% to 70% of them seen just once. Sequencing input: blood. The receptor set was obtained from a young man in good health. The CDR3 runs from the conserved cysteine through the conserved F or W. The D gene is left open where the match is weak. For some rows the clone size is stated as once, few or many, or as a class when expanded; others skip it.

v_call	j_call	d_call	clone_size	cdr3_nt	cdr3_aa
TRBV27	TRBJ1-1	-	-	TGTGCCAGCAGTTCGTACCGGGAGGCGAGCACTGAAGCTTTCTTT	CASSSYREASTEAFF
TRBV20-1	TRBJ2-3	-	-	TGCAGTGCTAGAGTGTTAGGACGGGTCCCTAGCACAGATACGCAGTATTTT	CSARVLGRVPSTDTQYF
TRBV29-1	TRBJ2-3	-	-	TGCAGCGTTGAAGGACGTCCGGATACGCAGTATTTT	CSVEGRPDTQYF
TRBV6-1	TRBJ2-5	TRBD2	many	TGTGCCAGCAGTGTAGCGGGAGTTCGGGGGGAGACCCAGTACTTC	CASSVAGVRGETQYF
TRBV28	TRBJ2-3	TRBD2	few	TGTGCCAGCAGTTTGGGTGCGGGAGGGCCCGATACGCAGTATTTT	CASSLGAGGPDTQYF
TRBV5-6	TRBJ1-5	TRBD1	-	TGTGCCAGCCTGCGGGGCGACAGGGGTCTTCAGCCCCAGCATTTT	CASLRGDRGLQPQHF
TRBV14	TRBJ1-1	-	-	TGTGCCAGCAGCCAGGGACCAGCGAACACTGAAGCTTTCTTT	CASSQGPANTEAFF
TRBV11-2	TRBJ2-2	-	-	TGTGCCAGCAGCAACAGTAACACCGGGGAGCTGTTTTTT	CASSNSNTGELFF
TRBV4-2	TRBJ2-3	TRBD2	few	TGTGCCAGCAGCCATTATCGGGGGGAAGGCGATACGCAGTATTTT	CASSHYRGEGDTQYF
TRBV7-9	TRBJ2-1	-	-	TGTGCCAGCAGCCCTTTAAGTAGCGGACCCTACAATGAGCAGTTCTTC	CASSPLSSGPYNEQFF
TRBV5-1	TRBJ2-1	TRBD2	-	TGCGCCAGCAGCTTCGGGACTAGCGCTAACAATGAGCAGTTCTTC	CASSFGTSANNEQFF
TRBV6-6	TRBJ2-1	TRBD2	-	TGTGCCAGCAGTCCCCCCGGTGGGACTAGCGGTAACAGTGAGCAGTTCTTC	CASSPPGGTSGNSEQFF
TRBV20-1	TRBJ2-3	-	few	TGCAGTGCTACTACTGGGGGGGCCGATACGCAGTATTTT	CSATTGGADTQYF
TRBV28	TRBJ2-7	-	-	TGTGCCAGCTCTGTCAGGGAGAGGGAATATTCCTACAATGAGCAGTACTTC	CASSVREREYSYNEQYF
TRBV20-1	TRBJ2-3	TRBD1	-	TGCAGTGCTAGATACCAGGGGGCAGATACGCAGTATTTT	CSARYQGADTQYF
TRBV29-1	TRBJ1-1	-	-	TGCAGCGTTTTCCGTACGCAAAGGGCTGAAGCTTTCTTT	CSVFRTQRAEAFF
TRBV7-2	TRBJ2-3	TRBD2	-	TGTGCCAGCAGGAATAGCGGGGGAGGGGATACGCAGTATTTT	CASRNSGGGDTQYF
TRBV24-1	TRBJ2-7	-	-	TGTGCCACCAGTGATTCCACAGGCACTCGCGAGCAGTACTTC	CATSDSTGTREQYF
TRBV11-2	TRBJ2-3	TRBD2	few	TGTGCCAGCAGCTATGCGACTAGCGGTACAGATACGCAGTATTTT	CASSYATSGTDTQYF
TRBV5-1	TRBJ2-7	-	many	TGCGCCAGCAGCTTGGACGACCGCTACGAGCAGTACTTC	CASSLDDRYEQYF
TRBV20-1	TRBJ2-1	TRBD2	-	TGCAGTGCTGGGGCTGGTAGCGGGATAGGTGGTGAGCAGTTCTTC	CSAGAGSGIGGEQFF
TRBV6-6	TRBJ2-5	TRBD1	-	TGTGCCAGCACGATCCAGGGGGCGGAGACCCAGTACTTC	CASTIQGAETQYF
TRBV15	TRBJ2-7	-	-	TGTGCCACCAGCGGTTACAGGGATTTGAACGAGCAGTACTTC	CATSGYRDLNEQYF
TRBV12-5	TRBJ2-3	TRBD1	-	TGTGCTAGCCGACCGGGACAGGGGAATTCAGATACGCAGTATTTT	CASRPGQGNSDTQYF
TRBV6-1	TRBJ2-5	TRBD1	-	TGTGCCAGCAGTCCTACAGACAGGGGGAAGGAACGGACCCAGTACTTC	CASSPTDRGKERTQYF
TRBV20-1	TRBJ2-5	TRBD2	-	TGCAGTGGGACTAGCGGACAAGAGACCCAGTACTTC	CSGTSGQETQYF
TRBV29-1	TRBJ2-3	-	-	TGCAGCGTTGCGGGCCTTCGGACGGCAGATACGCAGTATTTT	CSVAGLRTADTQYF
TRBV27	TRBJ2-6	TRBD2	many	TGTGCCAGCAGTTTTTTGGGTGGATTTAGCGGGTCTGGGGCCAACGTCCTGACTTTC	CASSFLGGFSGSGANVLTF